This T cell receptor beta chain was captured by sequencing in a study of CXCR3-negative and CXCR3-positive naive CD8 T cells. Libraries of TRB cDNA were made by 5' RACE and carried UMIs. Following a re-call of the 5' RACE reads, TCRdb has one entry per CDR3 protein and lacks DNA. Across over 45,000 distinct CDR3 sequences, the top ten clones capture roughly 0.42% of the sample. This CDR3 spans 13 amino acids. Germline V gene data show CDR1 as MNHEY and CDR2 as SMNVEV (reference sequence). Turning to this clonotype: Its target is unknown.

Study-level points and caveats: Naive cells with CXCR3 showed TRB CDR3s that were more hydrophobic than those in CXCR3-negative naive cells. Memory cells differed in TRBV-TRBJ usage, but naive CXCR3-negative and CXCR3-positive cells had similar usage.

The chain combines TRBV27 with TRBJ1-5. The clonotype was recovered from a human donor in good health. Some clones in this sample may be carry-over from other donors' samples. The material sequenced was naive CXCR3- CD8+ T cells from blood. The sample's subset: CD45RO-CCR7+CD27+CD95- naive CD8+ T cells lacking CXCR3 (TNR3-). CDR3 amino acids: CASSYQINQPQHF.